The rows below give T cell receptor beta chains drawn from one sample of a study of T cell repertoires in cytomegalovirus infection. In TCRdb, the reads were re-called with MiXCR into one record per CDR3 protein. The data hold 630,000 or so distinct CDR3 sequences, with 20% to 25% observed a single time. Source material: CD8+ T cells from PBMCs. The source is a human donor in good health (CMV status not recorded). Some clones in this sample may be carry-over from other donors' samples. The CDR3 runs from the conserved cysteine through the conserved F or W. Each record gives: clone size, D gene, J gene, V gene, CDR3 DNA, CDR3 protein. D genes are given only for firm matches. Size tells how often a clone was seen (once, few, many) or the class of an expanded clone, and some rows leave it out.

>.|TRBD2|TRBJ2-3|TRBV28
TGTGCCAGCAGTTCTCTAGCGGGATTCACAGATACGCAGTATTTT
CASSSLAGFTDTQYF
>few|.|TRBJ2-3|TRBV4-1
TGCGCCAGCAGCCAAGATCCGGGGGTATCAGATACGCAGTATTTT
CASSQDPGVSDTQYF
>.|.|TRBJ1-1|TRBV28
TGTGCCAGCACCCCGAGGACTGTCACTGAAGCTTTCTTT
CASTPRTVTEAFF
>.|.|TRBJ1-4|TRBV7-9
TGTGCCAGCAGCCCAGACACAAATTTTAATGAAAAACTGTTTTTT
CASSPDTNFNEKLFF
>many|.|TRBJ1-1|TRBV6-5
TGTGCCAGCAGTTCCGGAGGGAACACTGAAGCTTTCTTT
CASSSGGNTEAFF
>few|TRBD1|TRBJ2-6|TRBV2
TGTGCCAGCAGTTCAAAAATACCCGGGACAGGGGGGATTGGGGCCAACGTCCTGACTTTC
CASSSKIPGTGGIGANVLTF
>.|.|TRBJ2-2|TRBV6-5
TGTGCCAGCAGTTTTCCGGGACACTTGAACACCGGGGAGCTGTTTTTT
CASSFPGHLNTGELFF
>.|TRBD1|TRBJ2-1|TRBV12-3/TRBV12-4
TGTGCCAGCAGTCCCCGGACAGGTTTGGTTGAGCAGTTCTTC
CASSPRTGLVEQFF
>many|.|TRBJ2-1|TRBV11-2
TGTGCCAGCAGCCGCAATTCCGGACCTGATTACTACAATGAGCAGTTCTTC
CASSRNSGPDYYNEQFF
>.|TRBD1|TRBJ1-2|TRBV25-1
TGTGCCAGCAGTAAGGACAGGGTCGAAGGCTACACCTTC
CASSKDRVEGYTF
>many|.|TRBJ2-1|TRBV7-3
TGTGCCAGCAGCTTAAACTTGTTGTATGAGCAGTTCTTC
CASSLNLLYEQFF
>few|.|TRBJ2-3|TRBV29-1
TGCAGCGTTTTAGGACAGACTCTCACAGATACGCAGTATTTT
CSVLGQTLTDTQYF
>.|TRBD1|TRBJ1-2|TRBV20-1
TGCAGTGCTAGAGATCCAGGGACAGACCAAAGAAACTATGGCTACACCTTC
CSARDPGTDQRNYGYTF
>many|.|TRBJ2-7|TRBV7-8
TGTGCCAGCAGCTTCGTACAGGGTAGGATCAACGAGCAGTACTTC
CASSFVQGRINEQYF
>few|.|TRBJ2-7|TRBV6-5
TGTGCCAGCAGTTACGTAGAGGCGGGGACTTACGAGCAGTACTTC
CASSYVEAGTYEQYF
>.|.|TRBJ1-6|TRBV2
TGTGCCAGTATAGGTCCGGACAATTTTTCACCCCTCCACTTT
CASIGPDNFSPLHF
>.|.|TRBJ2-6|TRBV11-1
TGTGCCAGCAGCCCTTTTTCTGGGGCCAACGTCCTGACTTTC
CASSPFSGANVLTF
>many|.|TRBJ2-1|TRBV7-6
TGTGCCAGCAGCCCTGGGACGGGCGAGCAGTTCTTC
CASSPGTGEQFF
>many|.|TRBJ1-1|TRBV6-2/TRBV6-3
TGTGCCAGCACTTCCGACAGTTCCACTGAAGCTTTCTTT
CASTSDSSTEAFF
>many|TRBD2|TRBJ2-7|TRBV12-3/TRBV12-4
TGTGCCAGCAGTTTCCGCGGGGGACCCCCTAAGGGCGAGCAGTACTTC
CASSFRGGPPKGEQYF
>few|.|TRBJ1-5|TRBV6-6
TGTGCCAGCTCAGTGGGGGGAACAGGGAGCAATCAGCCCCAGCATTTT
CASSVGGTGSNQPQHF
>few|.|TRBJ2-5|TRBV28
TGTGCCAGCACCCCATGGGGGCGGGGGGAGACCCAGTACTTC
CASTPWGRGETQYF
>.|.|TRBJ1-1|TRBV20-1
TGCAGTGCATACAGCGGATGGGCTTTCTTT
CSAYSGWAFF
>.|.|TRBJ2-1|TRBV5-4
TGTGCCAGCAGCTTGGAACGGACATCAGGGGACAATGAGCAGTTCTTC
CASSLERTSGDNEQFF
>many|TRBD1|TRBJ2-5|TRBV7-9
TGTGCCAGCAGCTTAAGACAGGGGGCCGAGGAGACCCAGTACTTC
CASSLRQGAEETQYF
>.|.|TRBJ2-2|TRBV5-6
TGTGCCAGCAGCCCGGGGCAAGGGTCCCACAACACCGGGGAGCTGTTTTTT
CASSPGQGSHNTGELFF
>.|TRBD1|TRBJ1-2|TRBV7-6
TGTGCCAGCAGCTCGACAGGGCCGGTGGATGGCTACACCTTC
CASSSTGPVDGYTF
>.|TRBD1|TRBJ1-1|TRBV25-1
TGTGCCAGCAGTAAGGACAGGGCCAGATTAAGAGACGCTGAAGCTTTCTTT
CASSKDRARLRDAEAFF
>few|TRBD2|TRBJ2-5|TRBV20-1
TGCAGTGCTAGAGATTGGTTAGCGGGGGGCCAAGAGACCCAGTACTTC
CSARDWLAGGQETQYF
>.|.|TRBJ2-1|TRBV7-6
TGTGCCAACAGCTCCCGGGACCTTAATGAGCAGTTCTTC
CANSSRDLNEQFF
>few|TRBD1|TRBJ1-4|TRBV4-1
TGCGCCAGCAGCCAAACAGGGGGCGATGAAAAACTGTTTTTT
CASSQTGGDEKLFF
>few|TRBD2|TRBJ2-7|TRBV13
TGTGCCAGCAGCTCCAGCGGGGGAACCTACGAGCAGTACTTC
CASSSSGGTYEQYF
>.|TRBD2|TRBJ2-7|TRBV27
TGTGCCAGCATTACACAGGCGGGAGCCACCTACGAGCAGTACTTC
CASITQAGATYEQYF
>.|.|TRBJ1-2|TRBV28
TGTGCCAGCAGTTTATTGGCAGGACCTAACTATGGCTACACCTTC
CASSLLAGPNYGYTF
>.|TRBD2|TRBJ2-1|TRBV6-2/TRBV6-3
TGTGCCAGCAGTTACTCGGCGGGGGGGCACCTCATTCAGAGTGAGCAGTTCTTC
CASSYSAGGHLIQSEQFF
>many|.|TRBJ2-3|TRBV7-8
TGTGCCAGCAGCTTATATCCTCCCCGGGACCTCAAGGATACGCAGTATTTT
CASSLYPPRDLKDTQYF
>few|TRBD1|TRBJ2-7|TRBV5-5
TGTGCCAGCAGCTCTAGACAGGGTTACGAGCAGTACTTC
CASSSRQGYEQYF
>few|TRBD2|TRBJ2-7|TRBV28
TGTGCCAGCAGTTTGGGGCCGGGGGGGGAGCAGTACTTC
CASSLGPGGEQYF
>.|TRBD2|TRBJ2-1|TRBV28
TGTGCCAGTGAGACTAGCGGGGGGTTAAATGAGCAGTTCTTC
CASETSGGLNEQFF
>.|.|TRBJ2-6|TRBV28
TGTGCCAGCAGTTTAGGGGCATTCTCCTCTGGGGCCAACGTCCTGACTTTC
CASSLGAFSSGANVLTF
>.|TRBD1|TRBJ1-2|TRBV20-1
TGCAGTGCTCCCTGGGACAGCCATGGCTACACCTTC
CSAPWDSHGYTF